This entry features one T cell receptor beta chain sequence. Study processing details: Amplifying reference gene primers gave estimates of nucleated cell counts. Profiled with immunoSEQ multiplex PCR; TCRdb holds only in-frame clones, not every one. V and J calls and clone size are copied from that table; D and trimming were computed from the DNA. This sample has around 260,000 clones, with around four fifths found just once. The data were obtained in a study of blood T cell repertoires in COVID-19. Whole-study context: Sites across the United States, Italy and Spain contributed samples from acute and convalescent COVID-19. The analysed material was cDNA or gDNA that came from T cells, B-cell-depleted T cells, or PBMCs.

The CDR3 totals 15 residues. From germline, CDR1 is SGHNT and CDR2 YYREEE (reference sequence). The ends lost 4 bases at V and 2 bases at J; junction bases unmatched: 6. The rearrangement uses TRBV5-4 and TRBJ2-7, with 10 bases fitting TRBD2. The clonotype was recovered from a man in his 60s with acute or convalescent COVID-19. What was sequenced was peripheral blood. The CDR3 here is CASSAAGTSAYEQYF. The CDR3 DNA is TGTGCCAGCAGCGCCGCCGGGACTAGCGCCTACGAGCAGTACTTC.